The 22 T cell receptor beta chains below all came from one sample that was sequenced in a study of radiotherapy plus CTLA-4 blockade in lung cancer. Generated by immunoSEQ multiplex PCR, the TCRdb table keeps only in-frame clones and is missing some. The repertoire includes roughly 90,000 clones, 70% to 90% of them detected once, and roughly 4.9% sits in the top ten. The specimen comprised peripheral blood, sampled from a patient treated with radiotherapy plus ipilimumab. The source of these receptors is a human donor with non-small cell lung cancer that progressed on radiotherapy plus ipilimumab.

The V call is TRBV27, the J call TRBJ2-6; TRBD2 matches 7 bases. The CDR3 consists of 18 residues. CDR1 MNHEY and CDR2 SMNVEV come from the germline V gene (reference sequence). J gave up 0 bases and V 6 bases, and 11 bases lay outside the gene matches. CDR3: CASREGSGMGSGANVLTF. The CDR3 DNA is TGTGCCAGCAGAGAGGGGAGCGGGATGGGCTCTGGGGCCAACGTCCTGACTTTC.

This clone was seen a single time. In DNA, the CDR3 is TGTGCCAGCAGCTTGGACGGGAGGCCGCAAGAGACCCAGTACTTC. This gives the protein CASSLDGRPQETQYF. The V gene is TRBV5-4, the J gene TRBJ2-7; 7 bases agree with TRBD2. The better agreement between TRBJ2-5 and the DNA end casts doubt on the J call. CDR3 size: 15 residues. CDR1 is SGHNT and CDR2 is YYREEE in the germline V gene (reference sequence).

This chain links TRBV30 with TRBJ2-7; the D gene could be TRBD1 or TRBD2 (5 bases each). The V end lost 5 bases, the J end lost 7 bases, and 18 bases lay between the germline ends. The germline CDR1 and CDR2 sequences are GTSNPN and SVGIG (reference sequence). This CDR3 comprises 13 residues. DNA of the CDR3: TGTGCCTGGGCGGGCTCCCAGGGTGGAGAGCAGTACTTC. Translating gives CAWAGSQGGEQYF.

This sequence joins TRBV29-1 and TRBJ2-7; TRBD2 matches at 14 bases. The trim removed 7 bases at V and 3 bases at J, leaving 5 bases unmatched. The length of the CDR3 is 14 residues. Germline CDR1 reads SQVTM; CDR2 reads ANQGSEA. In nucleotides, the CDR3 is TGCAGCGCCATGACTAGCGGGAGGGACTACGAGCAGTACTTC. Its protein is CSAMTSGRDYEQYF.

This clone has just one count. J is TRBJ1-5 and V is TRBV15; 7 bases line up with TRBD1. J gave up 8 bases and V 2 bases, and 6 bases lay outside the gene matches. From germline, CDR1 is LNHNV and CDR2 YYDKDF (reference sequence). This CDR3 spans 14 amino acids. The CDR3 bases are TGTGCCACCAGCAGACACCGAACAGGGGAGCCCCAGCATTTT. Translated: CATSRHRTGEPQHF.

The DNA of the CDR3 is TGTGCCAGTAGTACCACCGGGACAGGGACTTTAGGCACTGAAGCTTTCTTT. Encoded protein: CASSTTGTGTLGTEAFF. The rearrangement uses TRBV19 and TRBJ1-1, with TRBD1 matching 9 bases. This CDR3 contains 17 residues. V shed 4 bases, J shed 4 bases, and the junction held 13 bases outside the gene matches. The germline V gene has CDR1 LNHDA and CDR2 SQIVND (reference sequence).

The chain carries TRBV6-5 and TRBJ1-5, with 9 bases that match TRBD1. From germline, CDR1 is MNHEY and CDR2 SVGAGI. V gave up 6 bases and J gave up 6 bases; unmatched junction bases: 3. CDR3 length equals 13 residues. The CDR3 loop reads CASSPDRGQPQHF. The CDR3 DNA reads TGTGCCAGCAGCCCGGACAGGGGTCAGCCCCAGCATTTT.

The V gene is TRBV7-9, the J gene TRBJ1-5; the match to TRBD1 covers 9 bases. The germline V gene encodes CDR1 SEHNR and CDR2 FQNEAQ (reference sequence). The CDR3 sequence is 14 residues long. V shed 4 bases, J shed 6 bases, and the junction held 4 bases outside the gene matches. The CDR3 DNA sequence: TGTGCCAGCAGCTCCGGGACAGGGATTCAGCCCCAGCATTTT. Its protein is CASSSGTGIQPQHF.

The V and J genes are TRBV18 and TRBJ2-3; 7 bases fit TRBD2. Germline V gene sequence: CDR1 KGHSH, CDR2 LQKENI. Trimming at V came to 3 bases and at J to 1 base, leaving 7 bases not matched to a gene. The CDR3 runs to 16 residues. This CDR3 reads CASSPLGAGGTDTQYF. CDR3 DNA sequence: TGTGCCAGCTCACCCCTGGGCGCGGGGGGCACAGATACGCAGTATTTT.

The gene calls are TRBV6-1 and TRBJ1-5, with 7 bases fitting TRBD1. The V segment lost 6 bases and the J segment 9 bases; nucleotides outside the gene matches: 11. Germline values: CDR1 MNHNS, CDR2 SASEGT. The CDR3 has 14 residues. The CDR3 region is CASSETGSSWPQHF. CDR3 nucleotide sequence: TGTGCCAGCAGCGAGACAGGGTCCTCTTGGCCCCAGCATTTT.

The rearrangement uses TRBV5-6 and TRBJ2-1; D call uncertain. The V and J ends lost 3 bases and 6 bases respectively, with 13 bases between them. The CDR3 totals 14 residues. Germline lookup yields CDR1 SGHDT and CDR2 YYEEEE. The CDR3 coding sequence is TGTGCCAGCAGCTGGGCCCACCACGTCAATGAGCAGTTCTTC. Translated, it gives CASSWAHHVNEQFF.

The chain employs TRBV18 and TRBJ1-3, with 10 nucleotides matching TRBD1. Trimming at V came to 1 base and at J to 1 base, leaving 4 bases not matched to a gene. In germline, CDR1 is KGHSH, CDR2 LQKENI. The CDR3 contains 17 residues. CDR3 protein: CASSPLTGGRSGNTIYF. CDR3 nucleotide sequence: TGTGCCAGCTCACCACTGACAGGGGGCAGGTCTGGAAACACCATATATTTT.

The V and J genes are TRBV5-1 and TRBJ2-5; possible D gene TRBD1, 7 bases. The last part of the DNA fits TRBJ2-7 better; the J call may be wrong. The CDR3 totals 15 residues. Germline V CDR1 and CDR2: SGHRS, YFSETQ. As DNA, the CDR3 is TGCGCCAGCAGCTTGGTGGCAGGGGGGACCTACGAGCAGTACTTC. It yields the protein CASSLVAGGTYEQYF.

The chain is built from TRBV6-1 and TRBJ1-1, with a weak D call TRBD1 (5 bases). This CDR3 comprises 18 residues. V lost 2 bases to trimming and J lost 1 base, with 20 bases between them. Germline loops: CDR1 MNHNS, CDR2 SASEGT. The CDR3 spells CASSEIVGTFIRNTEAFF. CDR3 sequence (DNA): TGTGCCAGCAGTGAAATTGTGGGGACCTTTATTCGGAACACTGAAGCTTTCTTT.

The chain uses TRBV9 and TRBJ2-2; 8 bases agree with TRBD2. Trimming removed 4 bases from V and 0 bases from J; junction bases left unmatched: 5. Germline CDR1 reads SGDLS; CDR2 reads YYNGEE. CDR3 length equals 16 residues. The CDR3 spells CASSPLSGTNTGELFF. The CDR3, as DNA: TGTGCCAGCAGCCCCCTTAGCGGGACGAACACCGGGGAGCTGTTTTTT.

For the CDR3, the DNA is TGTGCCAGCAGGGAAAGGAGCAATCAGCCCCAGCATTTT. It is translated as CASRERSNQPQHF. V usage is TRBV6-1 and J usage is TRBJ1-5; D gene ambiguous. The CDR3 covers 13 residues. Germline V gene data show CDR1 as MNHNS and CDR2 as SASEGT. V was trimmed by 6 bases and J by 1 base, leaving 7 bases between them.

The chain uses TRBV5-1 and TRBJ1-1, with a weak D call TRBD1 (5 bases). Germline lookup yields CDR1 SGHRS and CDR2 YFSETQ. Trimming left V 4 bases short and J 5 bases short, with 15 bases between. This CDR3 is built from 14 residues. The CDR3 protein is CASSGGDLRTEAFF. CDR3 nucleotides: TGCGCCAGCAGCGGGGGGGACCTAAGGACTGAAGCTTTCTTT.

This chain connects TRBV5-1 to TRBJ2-7; a possible D gene is TRBD2 (6 bases). The CDR3 runs 14 residues. Germline V gene data show CDR1 as SGHRS and CDR2 as YFSETQ. V was clipped by 5 bases and J by 0 bases, with 12 bases between them. The CDR3 DNA follows: TGCGCCAGCAGGCGGGACGGCCTCTCCTACGAGCAGTACTTC. Protein product: CASRRDGLSYEQYF.

This chain links TRBV5-3 with TRBJ1-3; 7 nucleotides line up with TRBD1. TRBV5-3 carries the ORF label, with uncertain function. The CDR3 has 15 amino acids. J lost 11 bases, V lost 0 bases, and 11 bases had no gene match. CDR3 residues: CARSLEPKRGGSIYF. The CDR3 nucleotides read TGTGCCAGAAGCTTGGAGCCGAAGAGAGGGGGCTCCATATATTTT.

This CDR3 is CASSSTSGTDTQYF. The CDR3 DNA reads as TGTGCCAGCTCATCCACTAGTGGGACAGATACGCAGTATTTT. The chain employs TRBV18 and TRBJ2-3; maybe TRBD2 (5 bases). CDR3 length equals 14 residues. Trimming removed 5 bases at V and 3 bases at J, with 12 bases between. Germline CDR1 is KGHSH and CDR2 is LQKENI.

The count of this clone is one. CDR3 loop: CASSLGSGGGGTEAFF. Written as DNA, the CDR3 is TGCGCCAGCAGCCTTGGGTCGGGAGGAGGAGGAACTGAAGCTTTCTTT. The chain carries TRBV4-1 and TRBJ1-1; D is unclear. Trimming shortened V by 4 bases and J by 5 bases, and 20 bases separated the two germline ends. The CDR3 totals 16 residues. Germline V lookup: CDR1 MGHRA, CDR2 YSYEKL.

This clone has just a few counts. The chain uses TRBV11-3 and TRBJ1-2, with D possibly matching TRBD1 (5 bases). The CDR3 is 12 amino acids. V lost 3 bases to trimming and J lost 6 bases, with 8 bases between them. CDR1 and CDR2 (germline): SGHNT, YENEEA. As DNA, the CDR3 is TGTGCCAGCAGCTTGAGGGGAGATGGCTACACCTTC. Translated: CASSLRGDGYTF.